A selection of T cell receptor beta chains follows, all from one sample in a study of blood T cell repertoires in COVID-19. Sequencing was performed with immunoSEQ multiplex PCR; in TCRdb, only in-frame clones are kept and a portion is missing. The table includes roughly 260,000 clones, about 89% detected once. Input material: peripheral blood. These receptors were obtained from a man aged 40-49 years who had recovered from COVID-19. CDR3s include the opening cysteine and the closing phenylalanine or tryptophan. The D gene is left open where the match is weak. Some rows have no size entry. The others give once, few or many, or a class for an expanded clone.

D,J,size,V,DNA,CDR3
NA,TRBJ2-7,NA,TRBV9,TGTGCCAGCAGCCCCAGTTCTAAGCGGGCGCCCTACGAGCAGTACTTC,CASSPSSKRAPYEQYF
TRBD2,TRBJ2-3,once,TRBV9,TGTGCCAGCAGCGTATTGGCGGGGGGGACAGATACGCAGTATTTT,CASSVLAGGTDTQYF
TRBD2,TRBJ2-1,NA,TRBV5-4,TGTGCCAGCAGCCAACTTACCCTGGGACTAGCGACAAGGGAGCAGTTCTTC,CASSQLTLGLATREQFF
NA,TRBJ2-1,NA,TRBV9,TGTGCCAGCAGCGGAACGGGGGACTCCTACAATGAGCAGTTCTTC,CASSGTGDSYNEQFF
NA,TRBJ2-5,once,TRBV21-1,TGTGCCAGCAGCAAAGAGGACAGGGGGATGGGAGAGACCCAGTACTTC,CASSKEDRGMGETQYF
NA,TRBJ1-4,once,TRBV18,TGTGCCAGCTCACCAGGCGAAAAACTGTTTTTT,CASSPGEKLFF
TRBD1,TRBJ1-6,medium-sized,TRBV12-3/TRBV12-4,TGTGCCAGCAGCCGGACAGGGTCTTCACCCCTCCACTTT,CASSRTGSSPLHF
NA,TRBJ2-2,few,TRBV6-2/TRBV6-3,TGTGCCAGCAGTTACGACCCACCCCTCGCGGGGAACACCGGGGAGCTGTTTTTT,CASSYDPPLAGNTGELFF
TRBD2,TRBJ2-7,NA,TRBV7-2,TGTGCCAGCAGCCTAGAGGCGGGGGGCCCCTACGAGCAGTACTTC,CASSLEAGGPYEQYF
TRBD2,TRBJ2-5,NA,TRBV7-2,TGTGCCAGCGGGGGCGGGGGGCAAGAGACCCAGTACTTC,CASGGGGQETQYF
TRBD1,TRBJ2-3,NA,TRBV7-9,TGTGCCAGCAGTGTCGACAGGGTTTGGCAGTATTTT,CASSVDRVWQYF
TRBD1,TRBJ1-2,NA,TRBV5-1,TGCGCCAGCAGCCCGACAGGGGACACGTTTTTTTCTGGCTACACCTTC,CASSPTGDTFFSGYTF
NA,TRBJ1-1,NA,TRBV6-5,TGTGCCAGCAGTTACTCGTATGGGCATGACACTGAAGCTTTCTTT,CASSYSYGHDTEAFF
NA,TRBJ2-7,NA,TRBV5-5,TGTGCCAGCAGTTCTCTCTACGAGCAGTACTTC,CASSSLYEQYF
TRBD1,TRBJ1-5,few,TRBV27,TGTGCCAGCAGTTTGGGACAGGGGGGCCCGGTAAGCAATCAGCCCCAGCATTTT,CASSLGQGGPVSNQPQHF
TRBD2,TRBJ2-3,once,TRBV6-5,TGTGCCAGCAGTTCCCGGACTAGCGGGAGTTTAGATACGCAGTATTTT,CASSSRTSGSLDTQYF
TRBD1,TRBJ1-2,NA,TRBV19,TGTGCCAGTAGTCTTACGGGACAGGGCCATGGCTACACCTTC,CASSLTGQGHGYTF
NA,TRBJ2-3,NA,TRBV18,TGTGCCAGCTCCCGGGAAGGGGCAGGGGACACAGATACGCAGTATTTT,CASSREGAGDTDTQYF
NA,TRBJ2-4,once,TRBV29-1,TGCAGCGTTGAAGATTTTAGGGGGGCCAAAAACATTCAGTACTTC,CSVEDFRGAKNIQYF
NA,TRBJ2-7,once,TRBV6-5,TGTGCCAGCAGAGCGGACAGCCAAAATTTCTACGAGCAGTACTTC,CASRADSQNFYEQYF
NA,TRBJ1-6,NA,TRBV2,TGTGCCAGCAGTTATGCTGGAAACAGCCATAATTCACCCCTCCACTTT,CASSYAGNSHNSPLHF
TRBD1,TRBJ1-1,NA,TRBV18,TGTGCCAGCTCACCTCAGATTCGGACAGGGGGACTTAGAACTGAAGCTTTCTTT,CASSPQIRTGGLRTEAFF
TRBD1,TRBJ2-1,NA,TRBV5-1,TGCGCCAGCAGCCTCGGGACAGGCCCTCACAATGAGCAGTTCTTC,CASSLGTGPHNEQFF
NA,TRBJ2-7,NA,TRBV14,TGTGCCAGCAGCCTTACGCAAAGCCTTGCCCGCTACGAGCAGTACTTC,CASSLTQSLARYEQYF
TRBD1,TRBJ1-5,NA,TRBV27,TGTGCCAGCAGTCCCCGTCAAGGGACAGGGGGAGGTCAGCCCCAGCATTTT,CASSPRQGTGGGQPQHF
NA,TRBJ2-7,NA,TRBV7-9,TGTGCCAGCAGCCCGAGTTACGAGCAGTACTTC,CASSPSYEQYF
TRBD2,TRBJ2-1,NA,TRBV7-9,TGTGCCAGCAGCTCCACCGGGACTAGCAATGAGCAGTTCTTC,CASSSTGTSNEQFF
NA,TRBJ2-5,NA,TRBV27,TGTGCCAGCAGTTACCCCCCGTGGCACACCCAGTACTTC,CASSYPPWHTQYF
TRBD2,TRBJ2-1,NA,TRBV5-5,TGTGCCAGCAGCTTGCAGGGACTAGCGGGAGGTGGATCCTACAATGAGCAGTTCTTC,CASSLQGLAGGGSYNEQFF
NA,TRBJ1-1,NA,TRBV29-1,TGCAGCGTTGAGAGACAGATGAACACTGAAGCTTTCTTT,CSVERQMNTEAFF
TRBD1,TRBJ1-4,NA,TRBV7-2,TGTGCCAGCAATTCCGGAGGGACAGGGGTTAAAAAACTGTTTTTT,CASNSGGTGVKKLFF
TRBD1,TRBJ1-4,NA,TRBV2,TGTGCCAGCAGTGGGGACAGGGGGCAAACTAATGAAAAACTGTTTTTT,CASSGDRGQTNEKLFF
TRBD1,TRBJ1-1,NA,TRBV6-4,TGTGCCAGCCGACAGGGACGGAACACTGAAGCTTTCTTT,CASRQGRNTEAFF
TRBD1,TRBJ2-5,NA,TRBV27,TGTGCCAGCAGTCCCACCCGACAGGGGTGGGCGACCCAGTACTTC,CASSPTRQGWATQYF
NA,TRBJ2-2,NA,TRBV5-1,TGCGCCAGCAGCATAACTGTCACCGGGGAGCTGTTTTTT,CASSITVTGELFF
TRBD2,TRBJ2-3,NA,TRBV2,TGTGCCACTAGCGGGAGGGTTTCATCGGGTACGCAGTATTTT,CATSGRVSSGTQYF
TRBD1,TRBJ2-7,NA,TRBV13,TGTGCCAGCAGCTTAACCGGGACAGGGGAGAGTTCCTACGAGCAGTACTTC,CASSLTGTGESSYEQYF
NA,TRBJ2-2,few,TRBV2,TGTGCCAGCAGCCTAATAAACACCGGGGAGCTGTTTTTT,CASSLINTGELFF
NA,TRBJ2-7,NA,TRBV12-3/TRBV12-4,TGTGCCAGCAGTTTAAGAGTCTACGAGCAGTACTTC,CASSLRVYEQYF
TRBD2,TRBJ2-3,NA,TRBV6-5,TGTGCCAGCAGTTACGGGCTGGCGGGGGGGCAAGATACGCAGTATTTT,CASSYGLAGGQDTQYF
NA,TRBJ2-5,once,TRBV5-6,TGTGCCAGCAGCCCCATCGGACAGACTCAAGAGACCCAGTACTTC,CASSPIGQTQETQYF
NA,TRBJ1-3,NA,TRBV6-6,TGTGCCAGCAGTTCCATACAGGGTACTGGAAACACCATATATTTT,CASSSIQGTGNTIYF
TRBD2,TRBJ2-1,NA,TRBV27,TGTGCCAGCAGTCGGACTAGCGGGAGACCCGGCGGGAATGAGCAGTTCTTC,CASSRTSGRPGGNEQFF
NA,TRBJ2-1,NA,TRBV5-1,TGCGCCAGCAGCTTGCAACTGCCGTACAATGAGCAGTTCTTC,CASSLQLPYNEQFF
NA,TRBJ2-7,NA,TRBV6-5,TGTGCCAGCAGCCCAAGGCAGGGGTCCTACGAGCAGTACTTC,CASSPRQGSYEQYF
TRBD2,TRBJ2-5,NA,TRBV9,TGTGCCAGCAGCGTCGAGGGACTATCTAAGGAGACCCAGTACTTC,CASSVEGLSKETQYF
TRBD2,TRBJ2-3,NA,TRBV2,TGTGCCAGCAGTGAAGCCAGGTCTAGCGGGAAATTTGGCACAGATACGCAGTATTTT,CASSEARSSGKFGTDTQYF
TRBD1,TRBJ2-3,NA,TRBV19,TGTGCCAGTAGTTTTCGACAGGGGGCTTACACAGATACGCAGTATTTT,CASSFRQGAYTDTQYF
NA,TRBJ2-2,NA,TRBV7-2,TGTGCCAGCAGCCTCGGACGGGGGTCCGGGGAGCTGTTTTTT,CASSLGRGSGELFF
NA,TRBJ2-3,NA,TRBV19,TGTGCCAGTAGTAGGACAGCCCGGGGAGATACGCAGTATTTT,CASSRTARGDTQYF
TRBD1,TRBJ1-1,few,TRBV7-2,TGTGCCAGCAGGACCAGGGCAGGGGGCGGCACTGAAGCTTTCTTT,CASRTRAGGGTEAFF
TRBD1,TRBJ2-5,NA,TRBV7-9,TGTGCCAGCAGCCTGGGACAGGGGCAAGAGACCCAGTACTTC,CASSLGQGQETQYF